This entry lists 13 T cell receptor beta chains sequenced from one sample in a study of cytomegalovirus exposure and HLA in healthy donors. In the PCR, 60 Vbeta and 13 Jbeta primers were used. The method was immunoSEQ multiplex PCR; TCRdb's version includes in-frame clones alone and lacks a portion of them. The sample records 170,000 or so clones, around three quarters being singletons. The sample was PBMCs. These receptors all stem from a boy between 10 and 17 years old in good health and CMV-seronegative.

The rearrangement joins TRBV19 to TRBJ1-1, with TRBD1 matching 9 bases. The CDR3 runs to 14 residues. Germline CDR1 and CDR2: LNHDA and SQIVND (reference sequence). The junction had 8 bases not matched to a gene; V was cut back by 10 bases and J by 2 bases. In nucleotides, the CDR3 is TGTGCCACCACGGCGGGACAGGGAAACACTGAAGCTTTCTTT. Translating it yields CATTAGQGNTEAFF.

This chain uses TRBV7-8 with TRBJ2-1, with no clear D. The germline V and J ends were trimmed by 4 bases and 0 bases, with 10 bases remaining between them. This CDR3 spans 15 amino acids. Looked up from germline, CDR1 is SGHVS and CDR2 is FQNEAQ. This chain's CDR3 is CASSSQVTSYNEQFF. The CDR3 DNA follows: TGTGCCAGCAGCTCCCAGGTTACCTCCTACAATGAGCAGTTCTTC. Combining the CDR3 with reference TRBV7-8 and TRBJ2-1 gives the whole variable domain GAGVSQSPRYKVAKRGQDVALRCDPISGHVSLFWYQQALGQGPEFLTYFQNEAQLDKSGLPSDRFFAERPEGSVSTLKIQRTQQEDSAVYLCASSSQVTSYNEQFFGPGTRLTVL.

This sequence joins TRBV13 and TRBJ2-7; 16 nucleotides line up with TRBD2. Looked up from germline, CDR1 is PRHDT and CDR2 is FYEKMQ (reference sequence). This CDR3 is 17 amino acids long. V was pared by 5 bases and J by 3 bases, with 7 bases of the junction left unmatched. The CDR3 protein is CASSPGTSGRASYEQYF. The CDR3 coding sequence is TGTGCCAGCAGCCCCGGGACTAGCGGGAGGGCCAGCTACGAGCAGTACTTC.

The chain combines TRBV29-1 with TRBJ1-3; 7 bases fit TRBD1. This CDR3 comprises 16 residues. Germline values: CDR1 SQVTM, CDR2 ANQGSEA. Trimming at V came to 1 base and at J to 0 bases, leaving 6 bases not matched to a gene. The CDR3 bases are TGCAGCGTTGAAGTGACGGGACAGATCTCTGGAAACACCATATATTTT. As protein: CSVEVTGQISGNTIYF.

The chain carries TRBV25-1 and TRBJ1-6; the D is unclear. V lost 10 bases and J lost 9, with 16 bases in between. This CDR3 is 13 amino acids long. CDR1 MGHDK and CDR2 SYGVNS come from the germline V gene. The CDR3: CATASAGGSPLHF. The CDR3 bases are TGTGCCACCGCGTCCGCCGGCGGTTCACCCCTCCACTTT. The full variable domain, with the rest looked up from reference TRBV25-1 and TRBJ1-6, is EADIYQTPRYLVIGTGKKITLECSQTMGHDKMYWYQQDPGMELHLIHYSYGVNSTEKGDLSSESTVSRIRTEHFPLTLESARPSHTSQYLCATASAGGSPLHFGNGTRLTVT.

The V gene is TRBV6-5, the J gene TRBJ2-7, with 7 bases that match TRBD1. This CDR3 is built from 16 residues. The trim removed 4 bases at V and 3 bases at J, leaving 12 bases unmatched. Germline V lookup: CDR1 MNHEY, CDR2 SVGAGI. The CDR3 spells CASSFSVGTDSYEQYF. CDR3 DNA sequence: TGTGCCAGCAGTTTCTCAGTGGGGACAGATAGCTACGAGCAGTACTTC.

This chain joins TRBV29-1 and TRBJ1-2; D is perhaps TRBD1 (6 bases). Germline assignment: CDR1 SQVTM and CDR2 ANQGSEA. V was cut by 7 bases and J by 4 bases, with 16 bases left in between. The CDR3 is 13 residues long. The CDR3 coding sequence is TGCAGCGCGAACAGGGAATGGGGCTATGGCTACACCTTC. It is translated as CSANREWGYGYTF.

This CDR3 reads CASSPLVGGTNEKLFF. For the CDR3, the DNA is TGTGCCAGCTCACCACTCGTGGGGGGGACTAATGAAAAACTGTTTTTT. V and J are TRBV18 and TRBJ1-4; tentatively, D is TRBD1 (5 bases). Trimming left V 1 base short and J 2 bases short, with 11 bases between. Germline V CDR1 and CDR2: KGHSH, LQKENI. This CDR3 comprises 16 residues.

CDR3 DNA: TGTGCCAGCAGCCAGTACACCGGGGAGCTGTTTTTT. Encoded protein: CASSQYTGELFF. The rearrangement uses TRBV7-2 and TRBJ2-2; D ambiguous. This CDR3 has 12 residues. V was cut by 5 bases and J by 3 bases, with 4 bases left in between. The V gene's germline CDR1 is SGHTA and CDR2 FQGNSA.

V gene TRBV5-4 combines with J gene TRBJ1-3, with 8 bases matching TRBD1. CDR1 is SGHNT and CDR2 is YYREEE in the germline V gene (reference sequence). The CDR3 sequence is 14 residues long. Trimming at V came to 2 bases and at J to 8 bases, leaving 6 bases not matched to a gene. CDR3 sequence: CASSLIGQGDTIYF. The CDR3 DNA reads as TGTGCCAGCAGCTTAATCGGACAGGGAGACACCATATATTTT. Together with reference TRBV5-4 and TRBJ1-3, the CDR3 gives the full variable domain: ETGVTQSPTHLIKTRGQQVTLRCSSQSGHNTVSWYQQALGQGPQFIFQYYREEENGRGNFPPRFSGLQFPNYSSELNVNALELDDSALYLCASSLIGQGDTIYFGEGSWLTVV.

The gene calls are TRBV10-3 and TRBJ2-3; TRBD2 matches at 11 bases. This CDR3 is 16 amino acids long. V lost 4 bases and J lost 5; bases outside the gene matches: 8. Germline CDR1 reads ENHRY; CDR2 reads SYGVKD. CDR3 DNA: TGTGCCATCAGTGGAAGACTAGCGGGATACGAAGATACGCAGTATTTT. Residues: CAISGRLAGYEDTQYF.

Concerning this clone: One end of the junction is discordant with germline, which a read error may explain. The V call is TRBV5-1, the J call TRBJ2-5; D remains unclear. Germline lookup yields CDR1 SGHRS and CDR2 YFSETQ. The CDR3 is 15 residues long. CDR3 protein: CTSSSSTTRQETQYF. The CDR3 nucleotides are TGCACCAGCAGCTCGAGTACGACAAGACAAGAGACCCAGTACTTC.

The rearrangement joins TRBV7-3 to TRBJ2-1; 7 bases line up with TRBD1. Germline V gene lookup returns CDR1 SGHTA and CDR2 FQGTGA. Unmatched junction bases numbered 7, after V lost 5 bases and J lost 3 bases. CDR3 length: 15 amino acids. CDR3 in amino acids: CASSNRDSYYNEQFF. The CDR3 nucleotides are TGTGCCAGCAGCAATCGGGACAGTTACTACAATGAGCAGTTCTTC.